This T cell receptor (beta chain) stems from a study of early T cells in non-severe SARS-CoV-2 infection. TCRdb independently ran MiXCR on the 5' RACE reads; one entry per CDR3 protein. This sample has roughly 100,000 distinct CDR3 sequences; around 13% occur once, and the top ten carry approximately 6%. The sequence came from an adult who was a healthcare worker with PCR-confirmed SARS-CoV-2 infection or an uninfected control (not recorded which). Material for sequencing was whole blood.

The CDR3 bases are TGTGCCAGCAGTTTTAGGGGTTCACCCCTCCACTTT. Translating gives CASSFRGSPLHF. This sequence joins TRBV28 and TRBJ1-6; tentative D call: TRBD1 (5 bases). CDR1 is MDHEN and CDR2 is SYDVKM in the germline V gene. V lost 3 bases, J lost 9 bases, and 6 bases lay in between. The CDR3 loop spans 12 amino acids.